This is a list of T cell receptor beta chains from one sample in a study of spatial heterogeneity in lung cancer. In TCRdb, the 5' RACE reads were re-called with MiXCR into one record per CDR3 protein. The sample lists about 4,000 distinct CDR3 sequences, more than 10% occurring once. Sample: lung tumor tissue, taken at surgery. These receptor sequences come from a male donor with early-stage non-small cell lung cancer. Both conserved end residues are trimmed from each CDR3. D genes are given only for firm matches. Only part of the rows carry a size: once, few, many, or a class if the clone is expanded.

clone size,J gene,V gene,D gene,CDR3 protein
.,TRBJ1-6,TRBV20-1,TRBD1,SAPTGGNSPLH
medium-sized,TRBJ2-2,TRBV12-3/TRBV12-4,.,ASSLWGTGELF
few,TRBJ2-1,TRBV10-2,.,ASSDSRAGEQF
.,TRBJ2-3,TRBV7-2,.,ASSPSVVLPTQY
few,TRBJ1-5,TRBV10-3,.,AISEGNQPQH
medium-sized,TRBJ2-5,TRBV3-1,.,ASSRHRVGETQY
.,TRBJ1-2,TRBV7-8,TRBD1,ASSHGTGGGYT
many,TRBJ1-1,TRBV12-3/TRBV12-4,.,ASSLRQAITEAF
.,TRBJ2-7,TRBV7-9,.,ASSLRGAYEQY
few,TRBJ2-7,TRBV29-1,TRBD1,SVGDSPEEQY
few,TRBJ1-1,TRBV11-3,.,ASSLGGANTEAF
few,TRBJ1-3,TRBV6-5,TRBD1,ASSYRTGENTIY
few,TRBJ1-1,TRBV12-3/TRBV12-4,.,ASSPTGGRTEAF
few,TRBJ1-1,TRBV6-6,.,ASSPLGTNTEAF
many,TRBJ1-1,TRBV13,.,ASSLQRFTEAF
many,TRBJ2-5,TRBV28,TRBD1,ASSSPGQRYQETQY
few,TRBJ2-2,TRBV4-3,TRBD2,ASSQEAKLAGDIGGTGELF
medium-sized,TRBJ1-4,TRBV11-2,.,ASSLQRGKGGSEKLF
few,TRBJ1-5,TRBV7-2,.,ASSLANRLGNQPQH
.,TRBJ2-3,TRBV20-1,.,SAPAGGRILDTQY
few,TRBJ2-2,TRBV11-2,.,ASGTANTGELF
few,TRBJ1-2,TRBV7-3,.,ASSLSGRDYGYT
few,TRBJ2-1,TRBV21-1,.,ASSNTTFQDNEQF
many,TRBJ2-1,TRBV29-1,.,SVGAAEQF
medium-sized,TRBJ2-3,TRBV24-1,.,ATSENRQGIRTDTQY
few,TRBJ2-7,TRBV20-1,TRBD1,SARGETGPEQY
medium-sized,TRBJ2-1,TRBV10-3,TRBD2,AISEPGLAGEAYNEQF
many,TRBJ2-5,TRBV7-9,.,ASSLQPETQY
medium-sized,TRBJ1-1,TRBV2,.,ASLGGENTEAF
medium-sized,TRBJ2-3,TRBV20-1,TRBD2,SAGLAGTDTQY
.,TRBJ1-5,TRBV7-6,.,ASSLDIGLNQPQH
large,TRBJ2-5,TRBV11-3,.,ASSTGQTLIETQY
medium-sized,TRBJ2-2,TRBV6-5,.,ASSYYPYTGELF
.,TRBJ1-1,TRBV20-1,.,SALKPPGPSEAF
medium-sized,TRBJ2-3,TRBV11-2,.,ASSSLGGLDTQY
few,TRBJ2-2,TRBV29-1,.,SVVKTGPQVGHTGELF
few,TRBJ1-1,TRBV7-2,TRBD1,ASSLGPPGQGGTEAF
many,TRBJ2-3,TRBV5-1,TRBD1,ASSLFGPGTGAGDTQY
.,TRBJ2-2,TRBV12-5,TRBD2,ASGSRGTSGSRELF
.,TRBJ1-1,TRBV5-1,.,ASRPERYTEAF
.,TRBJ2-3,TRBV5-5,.,ASSFFYTDTQY
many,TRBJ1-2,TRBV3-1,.,ASSQEGRLPR
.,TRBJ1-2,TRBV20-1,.,SASGATGGIAGYT
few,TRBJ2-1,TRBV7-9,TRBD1,ASSPHKGQGTGRPNEQF
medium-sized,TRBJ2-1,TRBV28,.,ATRLYNEQF